This is a list of T cell receptor beta chains from one sample in a study of cytomegalovirus exposure and HLA in healthy donors. Some clones are missing from TCRdb's copy, which holds only in-frame ones; the method was immunoSEQ multiplex PCR. The sample holds 100,000 to 150,000 clones, 83% seen once. Sample: PBMCs. The receptors shown here come from a woman between 35 and 50 years old in good health and CMV-seropositive. Both conserved end residues are part of each CDR3.

V	J	CDR3
TRBV12-5	TRBJ2-3	CASGLSKGEGRSDTQYF
TRBV14	TRBJ2-1	CASSQILGLAGGVDNEQFF
TRBV28	TRBJ1-2	CASRTGTDDGYTF
TRBV7-3	TRBJ2-3	CASSPGTSTDTQYF
TRBV19	TRBJ2-4	CASSISTESKNIQYF
TRBV5-1	TRBJ2-3	CASRPQEGLTDTQYF
TRBV19	TRBJ1-4	CASSMPQGANEKLFF
TRBV4-2	TRBJ2-1	CASRPPDRVEQFF
TRBV5-4	TRBJ2-2	CASSSGQDFTGELFF
TRBV6-1	TRBJ2-7	CASSPGGFNYEQYF
TRBV15	TRBJ2-2	CATTPQELNTGELFF
TRBV28	TRBJ2-1	CASRPSGLARFDEQFF
TRBV27	TRBJ2-7	CASRQTGGSHEQYF
TRBV30	TRBJ2-7	CAWVRTGKCEQYF
TRBV7-8	TRBJ2-7	CASSLRTSRNYEQYF
TRBV5-6	TRBJ2-2	CASSGGQGNTGELFF
TRBV9	TRBJ2-1	CASSVDSHNEQFF
TRBV9	TRBJ2-3	CASSTRAGSTDTQYF
TRBV4-3	TRBJ1-2	CASSQRQGAYGYTF
TRBV10-1	TRBJ2-7	CASSESVGSEQYF
TRBV10-1	TRBJ2-1	CASSESIRGVLFF
TRBV5-1	TRBJ2-5	CASSSRTGQETQYF
TRBV7-2	TRBJ2-3	CASSLGTISTDTQYF
TRBV21-1	TRBJ1-4	CASSNGGRQKHNWTGGDRVGKLFF
TRBV2	TRBJ2-1	CASSSAGGPYNEQFF
TRBV28	TRBJ2-7	CASSLFGTSYYEQYF
TRBV7-3	TRBJ2-1	CASSLEGESYNEQFF
TRBV19	TRBJ1-3	CASRRGSGNTIYF
TRBV7-9	TRBJ2-7	CSSSHESEQYF
TRBV27	TRBJ2-2	CASSLYGGLAPGELFF
TRBV2	TRBJ1-3	CASSGGSRGLSSGNTIYF
TRBV10-1	TRBJ2-3	CTSTFRSVSTDTQYF
TRBV13	TRBJ1-5	CASSFRTGGRGPQPQHF
TRBV12-5	TRBJ2-1	CASVIQHLVDAHNEQFF
TRBV18	TRBJ1-4	CASSPGGEDEKLFF
TRBV28	TRBJ2-1	CASSTRTDRYNEQFF
TRBV28	TRBJ2-3	CASSPGLAGSVDTQYF
TRBV2	TRBJ2-2	CASSESILAGDAGELFF
TRBV7-6	TRBJ1-3	CASSPGLSNSGNTIYF
TRBV9	TRBJ2-6	CASSVWDRVCCGANVLTF